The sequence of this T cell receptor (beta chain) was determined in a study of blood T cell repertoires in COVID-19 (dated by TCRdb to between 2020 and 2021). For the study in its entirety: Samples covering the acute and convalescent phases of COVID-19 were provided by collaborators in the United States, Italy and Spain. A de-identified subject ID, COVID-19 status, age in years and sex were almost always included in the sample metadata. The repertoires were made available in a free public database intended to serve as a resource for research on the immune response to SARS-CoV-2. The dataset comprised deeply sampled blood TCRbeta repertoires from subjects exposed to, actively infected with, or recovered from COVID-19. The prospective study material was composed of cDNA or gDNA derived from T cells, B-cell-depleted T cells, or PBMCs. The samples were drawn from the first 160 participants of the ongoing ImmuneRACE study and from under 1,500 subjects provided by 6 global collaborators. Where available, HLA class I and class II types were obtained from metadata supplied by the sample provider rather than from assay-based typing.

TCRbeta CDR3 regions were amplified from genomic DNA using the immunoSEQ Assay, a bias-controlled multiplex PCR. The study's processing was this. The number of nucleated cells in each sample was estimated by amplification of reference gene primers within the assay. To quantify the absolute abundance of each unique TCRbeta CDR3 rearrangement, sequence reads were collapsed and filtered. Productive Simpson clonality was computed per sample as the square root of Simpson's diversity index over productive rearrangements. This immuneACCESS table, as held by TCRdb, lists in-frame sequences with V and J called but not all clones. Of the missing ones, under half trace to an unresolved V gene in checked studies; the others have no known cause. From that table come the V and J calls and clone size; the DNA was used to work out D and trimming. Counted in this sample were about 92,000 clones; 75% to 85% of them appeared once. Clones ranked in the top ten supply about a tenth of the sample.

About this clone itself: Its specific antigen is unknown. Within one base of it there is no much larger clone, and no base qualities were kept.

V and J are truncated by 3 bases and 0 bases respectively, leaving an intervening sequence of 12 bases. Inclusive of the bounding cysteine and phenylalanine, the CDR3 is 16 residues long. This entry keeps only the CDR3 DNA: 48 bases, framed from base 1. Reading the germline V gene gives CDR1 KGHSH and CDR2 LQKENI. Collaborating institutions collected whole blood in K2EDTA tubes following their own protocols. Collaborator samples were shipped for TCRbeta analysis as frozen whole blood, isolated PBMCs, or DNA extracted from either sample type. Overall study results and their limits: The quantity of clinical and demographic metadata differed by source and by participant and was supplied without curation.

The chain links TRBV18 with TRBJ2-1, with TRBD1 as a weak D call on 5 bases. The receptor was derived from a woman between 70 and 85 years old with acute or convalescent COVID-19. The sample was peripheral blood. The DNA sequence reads TGTGCCAGCTCACCCCGACAGACGAGCTCCTACAATGAGCAGTTCTTC. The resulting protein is CASSPRQTSSYNEQFF.